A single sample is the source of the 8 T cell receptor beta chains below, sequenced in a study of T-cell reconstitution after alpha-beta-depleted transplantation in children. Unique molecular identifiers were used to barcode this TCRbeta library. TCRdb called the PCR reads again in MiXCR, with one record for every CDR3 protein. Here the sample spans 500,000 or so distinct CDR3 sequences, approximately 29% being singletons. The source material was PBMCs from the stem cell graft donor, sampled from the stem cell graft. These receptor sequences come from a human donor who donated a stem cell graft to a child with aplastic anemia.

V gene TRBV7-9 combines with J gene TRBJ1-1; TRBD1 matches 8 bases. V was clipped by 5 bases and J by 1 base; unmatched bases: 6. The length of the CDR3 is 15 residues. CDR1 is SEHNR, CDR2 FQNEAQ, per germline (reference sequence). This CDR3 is CASSAGTGRNTEAFF. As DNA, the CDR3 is TGTGCCAGCAGCGCGGGGACAGGCAGGAACACTGAAGCTTTCTTT.

The CDR3 sequence: CASSPRALKADTQYF. CDR3 sequence (DNA): TGCGCCAGCAGCCCGAGGGCCCTTAAAGCAGATACGCAGTATTTT. The chain carries TRBV5-1 and TRBJ2-3; possibly TRBD2 for D (5 bases). The CDR3 sequence is 15 residues long. Germline assignment: CDR1 SGHRS and CDR2 YFSETQ. Trimming took 4 bases from V and 4 from J, leaving 16 bases between them.

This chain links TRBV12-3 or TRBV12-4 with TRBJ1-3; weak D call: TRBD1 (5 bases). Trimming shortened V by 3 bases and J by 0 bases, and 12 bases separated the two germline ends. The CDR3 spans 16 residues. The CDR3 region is CASSLEEGISGNTIYF. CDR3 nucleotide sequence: TGTGCCAGCAGTTTGGAGGAGGGGATCTCTGGAAACACCATATATTTT.

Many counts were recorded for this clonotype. The CDR3 region has the DNA TGCAGCGTCAGCGGACCCAAAGGCGACAATGAGCAGTTCTTC. It yields the protein CSVSGPKGDNEQFF. The V and J genes are TRBV29-1 and TRBJ2-1; D perhaps matches TRBD2 (5 bases). V lost 6 bases to trimming and J lost 5 bases, with 17 bases between them. The germline V gene encodes CDR1 SQVTM and CDR2 ANQGSEA. The CDR3 has 14 amino acids.

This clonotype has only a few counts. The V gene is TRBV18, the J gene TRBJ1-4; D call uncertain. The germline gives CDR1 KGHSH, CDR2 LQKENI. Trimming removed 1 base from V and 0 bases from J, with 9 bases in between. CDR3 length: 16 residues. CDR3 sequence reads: CASSPLAGTTNEKLFF. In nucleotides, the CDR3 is TGTGCCAGCTCACCACTCGCGGGGACAACTAATGAAAAACTGTTTTTT.

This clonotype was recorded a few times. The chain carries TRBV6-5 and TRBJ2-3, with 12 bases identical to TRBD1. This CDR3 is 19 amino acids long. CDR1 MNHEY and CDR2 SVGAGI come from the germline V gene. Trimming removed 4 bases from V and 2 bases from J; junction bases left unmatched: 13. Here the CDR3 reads CASSLGQGALRLITDTQYF. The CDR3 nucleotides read TGTGCCAGCAGTTTGGGACAGGGGGCGCTTAGGTTGATCACAGATACGCAGTATTTT.

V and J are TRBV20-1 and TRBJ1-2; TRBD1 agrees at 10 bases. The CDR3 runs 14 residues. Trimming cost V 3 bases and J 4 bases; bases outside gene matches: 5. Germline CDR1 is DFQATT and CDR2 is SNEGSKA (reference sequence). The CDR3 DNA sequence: TGCAGTGCTAGCCGGGACAGGGGAGGCTATGGCTACACCTTC. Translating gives CSASRDRGGYGYTF.

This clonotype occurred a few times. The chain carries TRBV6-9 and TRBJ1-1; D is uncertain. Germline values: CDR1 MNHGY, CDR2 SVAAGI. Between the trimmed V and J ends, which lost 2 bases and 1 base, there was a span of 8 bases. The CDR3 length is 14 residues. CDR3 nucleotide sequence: TGTGCCAGCAGTTATGGGCAGCAGAACACTGAAGCTTTCTTT. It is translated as CASSYGQQNTEAFF.